This T cell receptor (beta chain) was profiled in a study of CD8+CD57+ T cells in acquired aplastic anemia. Study findings and constraints: Found in both controls and patients were around 29 CD8+ CDR3 sequences.

CDR3 and TCR beta VDJ profiling relied on a genomic DNA template. A single record per CDR3 protein comes from TCRdb applying MiXCR to the reads. The sample lists about 150,000 distinct CDR3 sequences, roughly half occurring once. Per the germline V gene, CDR1 is SGHRS and CDR2 is YFSETQ. CDR3 length equals 17 residues. Trimming took 0 bases from V and 5 from J; bases not matched to a gene: 11. Sequenced patients had shown CD8+CD57+ cell expansion by flow cytometry. Among the patients, all had severe acquired aplastic anemia. Patients had not yet gotten any therapy when their blood was taken for sampling. Turning to this clonotype: Its antigen remains unidentified.

The rearrangement links TRBV5-1 to TRBJ2-1, with 7 bases that match TRBD1. Sequences were obtained from sorted CD4+, CD8+, or CD8+CD57+ T cells (not recorded which) from PBMCs. This sequence originates from a human donor with aplastic anemia. DNA for the CDR3: TGCGCCAGCAGCTTGGAGTTGGGGACAGCGCGAAACAATGAGCAGTTCTTC. Translating gives CASSLELGTARNNEQFF.